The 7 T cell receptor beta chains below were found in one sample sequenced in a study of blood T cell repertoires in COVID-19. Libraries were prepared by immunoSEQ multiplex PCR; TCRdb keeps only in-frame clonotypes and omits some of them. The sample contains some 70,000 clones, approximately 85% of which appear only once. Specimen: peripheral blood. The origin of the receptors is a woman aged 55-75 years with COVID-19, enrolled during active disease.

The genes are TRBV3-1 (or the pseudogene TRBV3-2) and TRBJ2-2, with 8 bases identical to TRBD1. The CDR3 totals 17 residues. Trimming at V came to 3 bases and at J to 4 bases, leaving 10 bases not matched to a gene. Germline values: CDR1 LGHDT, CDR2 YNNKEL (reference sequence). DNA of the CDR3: TGTGCCAGCAGCCATCGTAACAGGGGGAGGAGCACCGGGGAGCTGTTTTTT. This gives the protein CASSHRNRGRSTGELFF.

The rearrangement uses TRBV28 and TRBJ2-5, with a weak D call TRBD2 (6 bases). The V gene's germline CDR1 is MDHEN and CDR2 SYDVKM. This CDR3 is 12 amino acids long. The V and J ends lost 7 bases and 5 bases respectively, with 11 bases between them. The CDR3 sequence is CASTSGGETQYF. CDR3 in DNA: TGTGCCAGCACCTCCGGAGGGGAGACCCAGTACTTC. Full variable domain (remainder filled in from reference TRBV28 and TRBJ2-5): DVKVTQSSRYLVKRTGEKVFLECVQDMDHENMFWYRQDPGLGLRLIYFSYDVKMKEKGDIPEGYSVSREKKERFSLILESASTNQTSMYLCASTSGGETQYFGPGTRLLVL.

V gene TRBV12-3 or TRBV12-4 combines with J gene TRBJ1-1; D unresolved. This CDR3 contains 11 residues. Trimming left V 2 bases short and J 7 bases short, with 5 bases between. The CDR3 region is CASSLRFEAFF. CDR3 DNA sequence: TGTGCCAGCAGTTTACGGTTTGAAGCTTTCTTT.

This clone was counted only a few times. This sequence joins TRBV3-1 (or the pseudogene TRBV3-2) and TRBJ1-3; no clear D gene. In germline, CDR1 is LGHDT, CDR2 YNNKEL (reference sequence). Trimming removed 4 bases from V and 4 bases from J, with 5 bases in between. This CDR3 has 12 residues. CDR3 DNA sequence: TGTGCCAGCAGCCCCCAGGGAAACACCATATATTTT. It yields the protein CASSPQGNTIYF.

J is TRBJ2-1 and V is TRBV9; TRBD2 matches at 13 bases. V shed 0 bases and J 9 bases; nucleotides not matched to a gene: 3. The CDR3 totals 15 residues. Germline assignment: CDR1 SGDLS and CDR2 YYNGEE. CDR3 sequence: CASSVEGLAGVEQFF. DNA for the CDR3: TGTGCCAGCAGCGTAGAAGGACTAGCGGGAGTTGAGCAGTTCTTC.

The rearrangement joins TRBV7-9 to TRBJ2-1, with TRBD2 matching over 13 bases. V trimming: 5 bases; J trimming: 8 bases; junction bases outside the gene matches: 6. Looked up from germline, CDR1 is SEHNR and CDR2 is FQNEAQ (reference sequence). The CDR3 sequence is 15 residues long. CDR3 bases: TGTGCCAGCAGCCCCGGACTAGCGGGAGACGATGAGCAGTTCTTC. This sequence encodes CASSPGLAGDDEQFF.

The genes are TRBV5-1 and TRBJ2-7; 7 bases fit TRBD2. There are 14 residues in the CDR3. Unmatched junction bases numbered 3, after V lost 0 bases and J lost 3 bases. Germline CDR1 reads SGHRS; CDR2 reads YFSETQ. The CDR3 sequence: CASSLASSGYEQYF. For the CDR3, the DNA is TGCGCCAGCAGCTTGGCGTCTAGCGGCTACGAGCAGTACTTC. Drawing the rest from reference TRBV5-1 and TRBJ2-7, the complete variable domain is KAGVTQTPRYLIKTRGQQVTLSCSPISGHRSVSWYQQTPGQGLQFLFEYFSETQRNKGNFPGRFSGRQFSNSRSEMNVSTLELGDSALYLCASSLASSGYEQYFGPGTRLTVT.